The entry below describes one TCR beta chain. The sample is drawn from a study of T cell changes during pregnancy in multiple sclerosis. The data were produced by immunoSEQ multiplex PCR, yet TCRdb's version contains in-frame clones alone and is incomplete. This table has tens of thousands of clones, 90% to 95% appearing once. The input for sequencing was CD8+ T cells from peripheral blood mononuclear cells, taken in the third trimester of pregnancy. This receptor was obtained from a female donor with multiple sclerosis, enrolled in a pregnancy study.

The CDR3 DNA is TGTGCCAGCAGCGTAGACGGACAGGCCAACACTGAAGCTTTCTTT. This gives the protein CASSVDGQANTEAFF. J is TRBJ1-1 and V is TRBV9; 7 bases are a match to TRBD1. The length of the CDR3 is 15 residues. Germline CDR1 is SGDLS and CDR2 is YYNGEE. Trimming at V came to 0 bases and at J to 2 bases, leaving 4 bases not matched to a gene.